The sequence of this T cell receptor beta chain was determined in a study of shared clonotypes between healthy human individuals. The CDR3 runs 16 residues. Trimming stripped 0 bases from V and 7 bases from J, with 16 bases between. The germline CDR1 and CDR2 sequences are SGHRS and YFSETQ. Terminally differentiated effector memory CD45RA+ cells were excluded from the naive CD8 cells, which were CD45RO-negative and positively selected for CCR7. Generated by immunoSEQ multiplex PCR, the TCRdb table keeps only in-frame clones and is missing some. Of more than 2 million clones in the sample, 85% to 95% were seen once.

Material for sequencing was naive CD8+ T cells from PBMCs. The sequence came from a young man in good health. Some clones in this sample may be carry-over from other donors' samples. J is TRBJ1-4 and V is TRBV5-1, with D unresolved. DNA for the CDR3: TGCGCCAGCAGCTTGGCGGGCTCCACCGGAATTGAAAAACTGTTTTTT. Amino acid sequence: CASSLAGSTGIEKLFF.